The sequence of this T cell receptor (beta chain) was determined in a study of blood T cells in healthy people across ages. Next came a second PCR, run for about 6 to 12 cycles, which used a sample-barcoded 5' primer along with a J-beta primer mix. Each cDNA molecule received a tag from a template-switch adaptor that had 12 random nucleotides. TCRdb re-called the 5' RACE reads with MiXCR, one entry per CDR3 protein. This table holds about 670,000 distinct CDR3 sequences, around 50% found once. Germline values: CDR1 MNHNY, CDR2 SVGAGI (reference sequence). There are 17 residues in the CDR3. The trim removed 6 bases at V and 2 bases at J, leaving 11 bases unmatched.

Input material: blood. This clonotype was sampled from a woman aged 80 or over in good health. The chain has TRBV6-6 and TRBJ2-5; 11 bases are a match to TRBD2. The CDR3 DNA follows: TGTGCCAGCAGCCCTGGTCGAGGGACTAGCGGTCAAGAGACCCAGTACTTC. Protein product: CASSPGRGTSGQETQYF.